This paragraph covers one T cell receptor (beta chain) sequence. The V gene's germline CDR1 is SNHLY and CDR2 FYNNEI. With 10 bases clipped from V and 3 bases from J, the junction kept 6 bases outside the gene matches. This CDR3 has 13 amino acids. As it was prepared, the TCRbeta library received unique molecular identifiers. TCRdb reanalysed the PCR reads using MiXCR and keeps one entry per CDR3 protein. The sample yields about 610,000 distinct CDR3 sequences, about 10% seen once. These data are taken from a study of T-cell reconstitution after alpha-beta-depleted transplantation in children. V is TRBV2 and J is TRBJ1-5; TRBD1 matches 7 bases. This TCR derives from a human donor who donated a stem cell graft to a child with acute myeloid leukemia. Sequenced here: PBMCs from the stem cell graft donor, sampled from the stem cell graft. The CDR3 DNA reads as TGTGCCACCGGACAGGCGGTCAATCAGCCCCAGCATTTT. Translating gives CATGQAVNQPQHF. Full variable domain (remainder filled in from reference TRBV2 and TRBJ1-5): EPEVTQTPSHQVTQMGQEVILRCVPISNHLYFYWYRQILGQKVEFLVSFYNNEISEKSEIFDDQFSVERPDGSNFTLKIRSTKLEDSAMYFCATGQAVNQPQHFGDGTRLSIL.